The 17 T cell receptor beta chains given below trace back to one sample, sequenced in a study of cytomegalovirus exposure and HLA in healthy donors. It was with 60 Vbeta and 13 Jbeta primers that the PCR ran. Here immunoSEQ multiplex PCR was the method, and the copy in TCRdb shows in-frame clones only, minus some. The table lists roughly 200,000 clones, 79% of them singletons. Input material: PBMCs. The receptor source for this set is a woman aged 30 to 39 in good health and CMV-seropositive.

This sequence joins TRBV2 and TRBJ2-3, with TRBD2 as a possible D gene (6 bases). This CDR3 is 14 amino acids long. Trimming pared 4 bases from V and 6 bases from J, leaving 14 bases between. Germline CDR1 is SNHLY and CDR2 is FYNNEI. Here the CDR3 reads CASSGDGGSDTQYF. The CDR3 DNA sequence: TGTGCCAGCAGTGGGGACGGGGGATCCGATACGCAGTATTTT.

This chain uses TRBV6-6 with TRBJ2-7; weak D call: TRBD2 (6 bases). Germline CDR1 reads MNHNY; CDR2 reads SVGAGI (reference sequence). V lost 5 bases to trimming and J lost 6 bases, with 11 bases between them. The CDR3 spans 12 residues. The CDR3 spells CASSASSVEQYF. The CDR3 DNA reads TGTGCCAGCAGTGCATCTAGCGTCGAGCAGTACTTC.

Only a few counts were recorded for this clone. The rearrangement links TRBV19 to TRBJ2-7; TRBD1 matches at 11 bases. The CDR3 is made up of 15 amino acids. Trimming removed 0 bases from V and 5 bases from J; junction bases left unmatched: 3. CDR1 and CDR2 (germline): LNHDA, SQIVND (reference sequence). The CDR3 loop reads CASSIDRTGGDEQYF. The CDR3 DNA is TGTGCCAGTAGTATAGACCGGACAGGGGGCGACGAGCAGTACTTC. The whole variable domain, filled in from reference TRBV19 and TRBJ2-7, reads DGGITQSPKYLFRKEGQNVTLSCEQNLNHDAMYWYRQDPGQGLRLIYYSQIVNDFQKGDIAEGYSVSREKKESFPLTVTSAQKNPTAFYLCASSIDRTGGDEQYFGPGTRLTVT.

The chain joins TRBV4-3 to TRBJ2-7, with 9 positions matching TRBD1. Germline loops: CDR1 LGHNA, CDR2 YSLEER. This CDR3 region has 14 residues. The V and J ends lost 4 bases and 1 base, in that order; junction bases with no gene match: 2. CDR3 bases: TGCGCCAGCAGCCCGACAGGGGGGTCCTACGAGCAGTACTTC. Protein product: CASSPTGGSYEQYF.

This chain uses TRBV29-1 with TRBJ2-7; tentative D call: TRBD1 (5 bases). Deletions cut 4 bases from V and 5 bases from J, with 9 bases between. The CDR3 consists of 11 residues. The germline gives CDR1 SQVTM, CDR2 ANQGSEA. CDR3 sequence reads: CSVGQGNEQYF. For the CDR3, the DNA is TGCAGCGTTGGGCAGGGCAACGAGCAGTACTTC.

The chain combines TRBV27 with TRBJ2-7; TRBD2 might be the D (6 bases). V lost 5 bases, J lost 7 bases, and 24 bases lay in between. CDR1 is MNHEY and CDR2 is SMNVEV in the germline V gene (reference sequence). The CDR3 contains 16 residues. The CDR3 region has the DNA TGTGCCAGCAGTCCCTTCGCGGGACGGACCTCCGAGGAGCAGTACTTC. Its translation: CASSPFAGRTSEEQYF.

This rearrangement joins TRBV6-1 to TRBJ2-7; D not resolved. The CDR3 has 13 residues. CDR1 and CDR2 (germline): MNHNS, SASEGT. The V gene lost 4 bases and the J gene lost 3 bases, with 10 bases spanning the gap. The DNA for the CDR3 is TGTGCCAGCAGTGCCCGGGTAAACTACGAGCAGTACTTC. Translating gives CASSARVNYEQYF.

The rearrangement links TRBV14 to TRBJ2-1; 7 bases align to TRBD1. CDR1 is SGHDN and CDR2 is FVKESK in the germline V gene. The V gene end was trimmed by 1 base and the J gene end by 1 base; junction bases not matched to a gene: 1. The CDR3 loop spans 15 amino acids. Here the CDR3 DNA reads TGTGCCAGCAGCCAAGGGGACAGTTCCTACAATGAGCAGTTCTTC. Its translation: CASSQGDSSYNEQFF.

The gene calls are TRBV6-5 and TRBJ2-3, with a possible D match to TRBD1 (6 bases). There are 12 residues in the CDR3. The V end lost 6 bases, the J end lost 6 bases, and 10 bases lay between the germline ends. CDR1 is MNHEY, CDR2 SVGAGI, per germline. The DNA of the CDR3 is TGTGCCAGCAGAACAGGGAAGGATACGCAGTATTTT. Its translation is CASRTGKDTQYF.

The chain carries TRBV29-1 and TRBJ1-4, with D perhaps matching TRBD1 (6 bases). This CDR3 region has 13 residues. Germline lookup yields CDR1 SQVTM and CDR2 ANQGSEA. With 2 bases removed from V and 7 bases from J, the gap between germline ends came to 11 bases. CDR3 residues: CSVESQGTEKLFF. CDR3 in DNA: TGCAGCGTTGAAAGCCAGGGGACTGAAAAACTGTTTTTT.

This clone came up a few times. The chain is built from TRBV20-1 and TRBJ1-2; D unresolved. V shed 2 bases and J shed 8 bases, with 9 bases lying between them. In germline, CDR1 is DFQATT, CDR2 SNEGSKA (reference sequence). The length of the CDR3 is 11 residues. The CDR3, as DNA: TGCAGTGCTAGACCCGGAGGCGGCTACACCTTC. It is translated as CSARPGGGYTF.

V and J are TRBV19 and TRBJ1-2, with 11 positions matching TRBD1. The length of the CDR3 is 17 residues. J lost 3 bases, V lost 7 bases, and 13 bases had no gene match. Germline-derived CDR1 and CDR2 are LNHDA and SQIVND (reference sequence). The CDR3 DNA reads as TGTGCCAGTAAACCATCTGACGGGACAGGGGGGGACTATGGCTACACCTTC. Translation gives CASKPSDGTGGDYGYTF.

V gene TRBV29-1 combines with J gene TRBJ1-5; TRBD1 aligns across 7 bases. The germline V gene has CDR1 SQVTM and CDR2 ANQGSEA. J gave up 8 bases and V 6 bases, and 13 bases lay outside the gene matches. The CDR3 totals 14 residues. The CDR3 bases are TGCAGCGTCGCTGAAGGGGGCCTCCATGAGCCCCAGCATTTT. It specifies CSVAEGGLHEPQHF.

V gene TRBV10-3 combines with J gene TRBJ2-1; possible D gene TRBD2, 6 bases. V was cut by 0 bases and J by 0 bases, with 9 bases left in between. The CDR3 has 16 residues. CDR1 and CDR2 from the germline V gene are ENHRY and SYGVKD. For the CDR3, the DNA is TGTGCCATCAGTGAGTCGGAGGGGTTCTCCTACAATGAGCAGTTCTTC. As protein: CAISESEGFSYNEQFF.

The gene calls are TRBV2 and TRBJ2-7, with D uncertain. Trimming took 9 bases from V and 4 from J, leaving 10 bases between them. The CDR3 sequence is 11 residues long. CDR1 is SNHLY, CDR2 FYNNEI, per germline. Here the CDR3 reads CASTSRYEQYF. Written as DNA, the CDR3 is TGTGCCAGTACCTCTAGATACGAGCAGTACTTC.

V and J are TRBV6-1 and TRBJ1-3, with no clear D. The CDR3 contains 13 residues. Germline loops: CDR1 MNHNS, CDR2 SASEGT. Trimming shortened V by 1 base and J by 5 bases, and 6 bases separated the two germline ends. The CDR3: CASSEGQRNTIYF. The CDR3 region has the DNA TGTGCCAGCAGTGAAGGACAACGAAACACCATATATTTT.

The chain carries TRBV20-1 and TRBJ1-2; 9 nucleotides line up with TRBD1. V was clipped by 5 bases and J by 8 bases; unmatched bases: 3. Germline V lookup: CDR1 DFQATT, CDR2 SNEGSKA (reference sequence). CDR3 size: 11 residues. CDR3 nucleotide sequence: TGCAGTGCTCGGGACAGGGTCGGCTACACCTTC. This encodes CSARDRVGYTF.